The 32 T cell receptor beta chains reported below all come from one sample, sequenced in a study of shared clonotypes between healthy human individuals. The data were produced by immunoSEQ multiplex PCR, yet TCRdb's version contains in-frame clones alone and is incomplete. Of some 1,400,000 clones listed, roughly 96% are singletons. Input material: naive CD4+ T cells sorted from blood. Regarding subset: CD45RA+ positively selected. The receptor source for this set is a young man in good health.

The J gene is TRBJ2-1, the V gene TRBV11-2, with a possible D match to TRBD2 (6 bases). Germline CDR1 SGHAT, CDR2 FQNNGV. Trimming shortened V by 1 base and J by 6 bases, and 16 bases separated the two germline ends. This CDR3 has 16 residues. CDR3 nucleotides: TGTGCCAGCAGCTTAGGCCCGGGAGTATTCGCCAATGAGCAGTTCTTC. Translated: CASSLGPGVFANEQFF.

The chain carries TRBV18 and TRBJ1-2, with 11 bases that match TRBD1. The V gene end was trimmed by 5 bases and the J gene end by 7 bases; junction bases not matched to a gene: 6. The CDR3 runs 14 residues. Germline assignment: CDR1 KGHSH and CDR2 LQKENI. The CDR3 loop reads CASSSDRGRSGYTF. CDR3 coding DNA: TGTGCCAGCTCATCGGACAGGGGGCGGAGTGGCTACACCTTC.

The chain has TRBV10-2 and TRBJ2-1; weak D call: TRBD2 (5 bases). The CDR3 runs to 14 residues. V lost 4 bases to trimming and J lost 5 bases, with 12 bases between them. Germline CDR1 WSHSY, CDR2 SAAADI. The CDR3 DNA sequence: TGCGCCAGCAGTGTGGCGGGCGGTAACAATGAGCAGTTCTTC. Translating gives CASSVAGGNNEQFF.

This clone was detected once. V is TRBV9 and J is TRBJ2-5; a possible D gene is TRBD1 (6 bases). Germline assignment: CDR1 SGDLS and CDR2 YYNGEE. The CDR3 totals 14 residues. Trimming removed 3 bases from V and 4 bases from J, with 13 bases in between. CDR3 in amino acids: CASSATTGPETQYF. The CDR3 DNA sequence: TGTGCCAGCAGCGCGACTACAGGGCCAGAGACCCAGTACTTC.

Comment on this clone: Additional DNA sequences in this sample encode the identical CDR3. The V and J genes are TRBV5-4 and TRBJ1-5; a possible D gene is TRBD1 (5 bases). The length of the CDR3 is 13 residues. The ends were cut back, 4 bases at V and 2 bases at J, with 7 bases in the middle. Looked up from germline, CDR1 is SGHNT and CDR2 is YYREEE (reference sequence). The CDR3 DNA follows: TGTGCCAGCAGCCGGGGGGGCAATCAGCCCCAGCATTTT. Translating it yields CASSRGGNQPQHF.

The chain employs TRBV6-1 and TRBJ2-5; no clear D gene. The CDR3 covers 15 residues. Trimming cost V 2 bases and J 4 bases, with 14 bases left between them. Germline CDR1 reads MNHNS; CDR2 reads SASEGT. CDR3 DNA sequence: TGTGCCAGCAGTGAACCAGGTGGAATAAGAGAGACCCAGTACTTC. It codes for CASSEPGGIRETQYF.

Details on this clone: This specimen includes other DNA sequences encoding the same CDR3. The genes are TRBV6-1 and TRBJ2-7; TRBD2 matches at 11 bases. The CDR3 contains 14 residues. The trim removed 4 bases at V and 6 bases at J, leaving 5 bases unmatched. Germline loops: CDR1 MNHNS, CDR2 SASEGT. This chain's CDR3 is CASSGLAGGGEQYF. The CDR3 coding sequence is TGTGCCAGCAGTGGGCTAGCGGGAGGCGGCGAGCAGTACTTC.

In this sample, this clone turned up once. V is TRBV7-9 and J is TRBJ1-1; D perhaps matches TRBD1 (5 bases). The germline gives CDR1 SEHNR, CDR2 FQNEAQ (reference sequence). The CDR3 runs 12 residues. V was cut by 1 base and J by 11 bases, with 11 bases left in between. Here the CDR3 DNA reads TGTGCCAGCAGCTTAGAGATAGGGGCGGCTTTCTTT. Translating gives CASSLEIGAAFF.

This clone was observed a single time. The rearrangement joins TRBV27 to TRBJ2-3; the match to TRBD2 covers 7 bases. V was pared by 6 bases and J by 5 bases, with 8 bases of the junction left unmatched. Germline CDR1 and CDR2: MNHEY and SMNVEV (reference sequence). This CDR3 region has 14 residues. DNA for the CDR3: TGTGCCAGCAGGAAACTAGCGCCGGGAGATACGCAGTATTTT. Amino acids: CASRKLAPGDTQYF.

Note on this clone: One end of the junction does not line up with germline, which may come from a read error. V is TRBV7-7 and J is TRBJ2-7, with 11 bases aligning to TRBD2. CDR1 and CDR2 (germline): SSHAT, FNYEAQ (reference sequence). This CDR3 is 18 amino acids long. As DNA, the CDR3 is TGTGCTAGCAACCCGCGAGGACTAGCGGGCGTAGTGATCTACGAGCAGTACTTC. It codes for CASNPRGLAGVVIYEQYF.

The chain employs TRBV6-1 and TRBJ2-7, with D maybe TRBD1 (6 bases). The CDR3 has 14 amino acids. CDR1 MNHNS and CDR2 SASEGT come from the germline V gene. V lost 4 bases, J lost 2 bases, and 12 bases lay in between. As DNA, the CDR3 is TGTGCCAGCAGTGGAACAGGGTCCCCCTACGAGCAGTACTTC. Translation: CASSGTGSPYEQYF.

V is TRBV18 and J is TRBJ2-5, with 11 bases lining up with TRBD2. Trimming took 1 base from V and 1 from J; bases not matched to a gene: 5. The CDR3 is 17 residues long. CDR1 is KGHSH, CDR2 LQKENI, per germline. The CDR3 region is CASSPLALAGGQETQYF. The DNA for the CDR3 is TGTGCCAGCTCACCACTGGCTCTAGCGGGAGGCCAAGAGACCCAGTACTTC.

The chain combines TRBV11-2 with TRBJ2-5; D ambiguous. The CDR3 is 14 residues long. Trimming removed 0 bases from V and 4 bases from J, with 9 bases in between. Looked up from germline, CDR1 is SGHAT and CDR2 is FQNNGV. For the CDR3, the DNA is TGTGCCAGCAGCTTAGATCGTAGATCAGAGACCCAGTACTTC. This codes for CASSLDRRSETQYF.

The chain combines TRBV6-5 with TRBJ2-7; D is undetermined. From germline, CDR1 is MNHEY and CDR2 SVGAGI. The V and J ends lost 10 bases and 4 bases respectively, with 23 bases between them. The CDR3 sequence is 15 residues long. CDR3: CATTVGWFGSYEQYF. The CDR3 coding sequence is TGTGCCACAACGGTCGGGTGGTTCGGTTCTTACGAGCAGTACTTC.

This clone was picked up one time. The gene calls are TRBV28 and TRBJ2-5, with D hard to call. Trimming shortened V by 1 base and J by 2 bases, and 11 bases separated the two germline ends. Germline assignment: CDR1 MDHEN and CDR2 SYDVKM. The length of the CDR3 is 15 residues. This chain's CDR3 is CASSLSHLSQETQYF. In DNA, the CDR3 is TGTGCCAGCAGTTTATCCCACCTTAGTCAAGAGACCCAGTACTTC. The variable domain in full, completed from reference TRBV28 and TRBJ2-5, reads DVKVTQSSRYLVKRTGEKVFLECVQDMDHENMFWYRQDPGLGLRLIYFSYDVKMKEKGDIPEGYSVSREKKERFSLILESASTNQTSMYLCASSLSHLSQETQYFGPGTRLLVL.

The chain carries TRBV7-6 and TRBJ2-1, with 14 bases matching TRBD2. The CDR3 sequence is 16 residues long. V trimming: 1 base; J trimming: 5 bases; junction bases outside the gene matches: 1. The germline gives CDR1 SGHVS, CDR2 FNYEAQ. CDR3 nucleotide sequence: TGTGCCAGCAGCTTAGGACTAGCGGGAGGGGACAATGAGCAGTTCTTC. This encodes CASSLGLAGGDNEQFF.

The J gene is TRBJ2-7, the V gene TRBV6-5, with no clear D. Deletions cut 6 bases from V and 5 bases from J, with 14 bases between. The CDR3 has 13 residues. CDR1 MNHEY and CDR2 SVGAGI come from the germline V gene. Written as DNA, the CDR3 is TGTGCCAGCAGCAGACTTGGACCCCACGAGCAGTACTTC. Encoded protein: CASSRLGPHEQYF.

This chain uses TRBV30 with TRBJ2-7, with D possibly being TRBD1 (6 bases). The CDR3 is 15 residues long. Germline V lookup: CDR1 GTSNPN, CDR2 SVGIG (reference sequence). V lost 2 bases, J lost 6 bases, and 20 bases lay in between. The CDR3 loop reads CAWSLLGSQGSEQYF. In DNA, the CDR3 is TGTGCCTGGAGTCTCTTGGGTAGCCAGGGGTCCGAGCAGTACTTC.

The table lists this clone with a count of one. The chain recombines TRBV25-1 with TRBJ2-3; D might be TRBD1 (5 bases). Trimming removed 3 bases from V and 4 bases from J, with 14 bases in between. CDR3 length equals 15 residues. Per the germline V gene, CDR1 is MGHDK and CDR2 is SYGVNS. This CDR3 reads CASSEGQGWADTQYF. The CDR3 DNA is TGTGCCAGCAGTGAGGGGCAGGGTTGGGCAGATACGCAGTATTTT.

The gene calls are TRBV27 and TRBJ2-1; D not resolved. From germline, CDR1 is MNHEY and CDR2 SMNVEV (reference sequence). The CDR3 runs to 15 residues. Trimming pared 3 bases from V and 2 bases from J, leaving 11 bases between. CDR3 sequence: CASSFGLGTYNEQFF. CDR3 coding DNA: TGTGCCAGCAGTTTCGGGCTAGGTACCTACAATGAGCAGTTCTTC.

The rearrangement uses TRBV2 and TRBJ2-5; perhaps TRBD1 as D (6 bases). CDR3 length: 14 residues. The V gene lost 6 bases and the J gene lost 1 base, with 12 bases spanning the gap. Germline V gives CDR1 SNHLY, CDR2 FYNNEI. CDR3 sequence: CASRADRSQETQYF. The CDR3 nucleotides are TGTGCCAGCAGGGCCGACAGGAGCCAAGAGACCCAGTACTTC.

This chain links TRBV2 with TRBJ2-7; the D gene is possibly TRBD2 (6 bases). Trimming took 5 bases from V and 4 from J, leaving 15 bases between them. The V gene's germline CDR1 is SNHLY and CDR2 FYNNEI. The CDR3 totals 14 residues. CDR3 in amino acids: CASSMGGKVYEQYF. The CDR3 coding sequence is TGTGCCAGCAGTATGGGGGGAAAGGTTTACGAGCAGTACTTC.

The V gene is TRBV15, the J gene TRBJ2-7; 9 bases map to TRBD2. The trim removed 0 bases at V and 6 bases at J, leaving 6 bases unmatched. CDR1 LNHNV and CDR2 YYDKDF come from the germline V gene (reference sequence). The CDR3 is 15 amino acids. The CDR3 loop is CATSRERLAGSEQYF. CDR3 coding DNA: TGTGCCACCAGCAGAGAGCGGCTAGCGGGAAGCGAGCAGTACTTC.

The J gene is TRBJ1-2, the V gene TRBV30; D not certain. Per the germline V gene, CDR1 is GTSNPN and CDR2 is SVGIG (reference sequence). Trimming shortened V by 2 bases and J by 4 bases, and 11 bases separated the two germline ends. The CDR3 covers 13 residues. CDR3 DNA sequence: TGTGCCTGGAGTTTTGGAGGCTTCTATGGCTACACCTTC. Its protein product is CAWSFGGFYGYTF.

This rearrangement joins TRBV19 to TRBJ2-4, with 7 bases identical to TRBD1. This CDR3 has 19 amino acids. J was trimmed by 0 bases and V by 4 bases; bases with no gene match: 15. CDR1 and CDR2 (germline): LNHDA, SQIVND (reference sequence). The CDR3 here is CASSTRGREVFVAKNIQYF. CDR3 bases: TGTGCCAGTAGTACGAGGGGGCGTGAGGTTTTCGTAGCCAAAAACATTCAGTACTTC.

J is TRBJ2-2 and V is TRBV19; 10 positions match TRBD1. The germline V gene encodes CDR1 LNHDA and CDR2 SQIVND (reference sequence). This CDR3 is built from 16 residues. The J segment lost 7 bases and the V segment lost 6 bases, leaving 11 bases of the junction unmatched. The CDR3 here is CASRTSGQGLSGELFF. The CDR3 DNA reads TGTGCCAGTAGGACCTCGGGACAGGGGTTGAGCGGGGAGCTGTTTTTT.

This rearrangement joins TRBV10-1 to TRBJ2-5, with D hard to call. The ends were cut back, 3 bases at V and 2 bases at J, with 7 bases in the middle. From germline, CDR1 is WNHNN and CDR2 SYGVQD (reference sequence). The CDR3 loop spans 13 amino acids. The CDR3 here is CASSDGRQETQYF. CDR3 bases: TGCGCCAGCAGTGATGGCAGACAAGAGACCCAGTACTTC.

CDR3 in amino acids: CASSWSATLYEQYF. The CDR3 coding sequence is TGTGCCAGCAGTTGGAGTGCGACGTTGTACGAGCAGTACTTC. The V call is TRBV28, the J call TRBJ2-7; D gene unclear. The CDR3 is made up of 14 amino acids. V lost 4 bases, J lost 4 bases, and 14 bases lay in between. In germline, CDR1 is MDHEN, CDR2 SYDVKM.

V gene TRBV29-1 combines with J gene TRBJ2-2; D ambiguous. The CDR3 is 13 amino acids. Trimming removed 3 bases at V and 0 bases at J, with 5 bases between. From germline, CDR1 is SQVTM and CDR2 ANQGSEA. The CDR3 DNA reads as TGCAGCGTTGACAGGACGAACACCGGGGAGCTGTTTTTT. Translating it yields CSVDRTNTGELFF.

The chain has TRBV7-8 and TRBJ2-1; D ambiguous. The V and J ends lost 0 bases and 2 bases respectively, with 11 bases between them. This CDR3 comprises 16 residues. CDR1 and CDR2 (germline): SGHVS, FQNEAQ. The CDR3 nucleotides read TGTGCCAGCAGCTTAGCGACCTACACAACCTACAATGAGCAGTTCTTC. Translating gives CASSLATYTTYNEQFF.

The chain employs TRBV28 and TRBJ2-1, with 8 bases that match TRBD1. This CDR3 comprises 12 residues. Trimming took 5 bases from V and 15 from J; bases not matched to a gene: 9. Germline-derived CDR1 and CDR2 are MDHEN and SYDVKM. The CDR3 region has the DNA TGTGCCAGCAGTGATGCCAGGACAGGGCCGTTCTTC. This gives the protein CASSDARTGPFF.

This chain connects TRBV2 to TRBJ1-5, with no clear D. V shed 7 bases and J shed 1 base, with 8 bases lying between them. The CDR3 extends over 13 amino acids. Germline CDR1 is SNHLY and CDR2 is FYNNEI. In nucleotides, the CDR3 is TGTGCCAGCACGTACACGAGCAATCAGCCCCAGCATTTT. As protein: CASTYTSNQPQHF.